Listed here are 13 T cell receptor beta chains from one sample, sequenced in a study of cytomegalovirus exposure and HLA in healthy donors (dated by TCRdb to about 2017). Libraries came from the immunoSEQ multiplex PCR assay. For the multiplex PCR, a mixture combining 60 forward primers for TCR Vbeta segments and 13 reverse primers for TCR Jbeta segments was used. In its TCRdb copy, this immuneACCESS table keeps in-frame sequences only and misses some clones. Where compared with another copy, unresolved V genes explain less than half of these, and the others have no known cause. This sample is represented by 170,000 or so clones; about 80% of them were singletons. Together, the top ten hold less than 9% of the sample. The sequencing sample was made of PBMCs. These receptors were obtained from a man in his thirties or forties in good health and CMV-seropositive.

This chain connects TRBV6-1 to TRBJ2-3, with 8 nucleotides matching TRBD1. CDR3 length: 17 amino acids. The V gene end was trimmed by 2 bases and the J gene end by 2 bases; junction bases not matched to a gene: 9. From germline, CDR1 is MNHNS and CDR2 SASEGT. The CDR3 loop reads CASSEKDREAPTDTQYF. In DNA, the CDR3 is TGTGCCAGCAGTGAAAAGGACAGGGAGGCTCCCACAGATACGCAGTATTTT.

J is TRBJ2-5 and V is TRBV19, with unresolved D. The DNA matches TRBJ2-7 better at its end, which makes the J call doubtful. CDR1 is LNHDA and CDR2 is SQIVND in the germline V gene (reference sequence). This CDR3 comprises 13 residues. CDR3 region: CASSIGRIYEQYF. The CDR3 DNA follows: TGTGCCAGTAGTATCGGCAGGATCTACGAGCAGTACTTC.

This chain uses TRBV19 with TRBJ2-2; D perhaps matches TRBD2 (5 bases). The V and J ends lost 4 bases and 2 bases respectively, with 14 bases between them. CDR1 LNHDA and CDR2 SQIVND come from the germline V gene (reference sequence). This CDR3 is 16 amino acids long. The CDR3 region is CASSTSREINTGELFF. The CDR3 DNA is TGTGCCAGTAGTACCTCGAGGGAGATCAACACCGGGGAGCTGTTTTTT.

The rearrangement links TRBV28 to TRBJ1-4; possible D gene TRBD1, 5 bases. Germline assignment: CDR1 MDHEN and CDR2 SYDVKM. CDR3 length equals 14 residues. V lost 2 bases and J 2 bases, leaving 6 bases between the germline ends. Written as DNA, the CDR3 is TGTGCCAGCAGTTTAGGGGGGACTAATGAAAAACTGTTTTTT. This codes for CASSLGGTNEKLFF.

J is TRBJ1-2 and V is TRBV6-5; D unclear. Germline CDR1 MNHEY, CDR2 SVGAGI. This CDR3 is 13 amino acids long. V was shortened by 7 bases and J by 4 bases, with 13 bases between the two germline ends. CDR3 in DNA: TGTGCCAGCACTGCACGGGTTACCTATGGCTACACCTTC. Its protein is CASTARVTYGYTF.

This chain joins TRBV7-9 and TRBJ1-2; D remains unclear. V shed 5 bases and J shed 4 bases, with 8 bases lying between them. Germline V lookup: CDR1 SEHNR, CDR2 FQNEAQ (reference sequence). This CDR3 region has 12 residues. DNA for the CDR3: TGTGCCAGCAGCCCCCGCGCCTATGGCTACACCTTC. It translates to CASSPRAYGYTF.

The chain has TRBV7-9 and TRBJ2-1, with a tentative D call TRBD1 (6 bases). This CDR3 comprises 14 residues. Germline lookup yields CDR1 SEHNR and CDR2 FQNEAQ (reference sequence). The V end lost 5 bases, the J end lost 12 bases, and 20 bases lay between the germline ends. CDR3 bases: TGTGCCAGCAGCAAGGTAGGGGGTAGGATAAGGCAGTTCTTC. It encodes CASSKVGGRIRQFF.

The chain recombines TRBV6-1 with TRBJ2-7; the match to TRBD2 covers 9 bases. The germline CDR1 and CDR2 sequences are MNHNS and SASEGT. J lost 4 bases, V lost 1 base, and 2 bases had no gene match. This CDR3 is built from 14 residues. CDR3 region: CASSEGLAGYEQYF. The DNA for the CDR3 is TGTGCCAGCAGTGAAGGGCTAGCGGGGTACGAGCAGTACTTC.

The V gene is TRBV10-2, the J gene TRBJ2-7, with TRBD1 matching 8 bases. Per germline, CDR1 WSHSY and CDR2 SAAADI. The trim removed 6 bases at V and 1 base at J, leaving 8 bases unmatched. The CDR3 extends over 15 amino acids. The CDR3 is CASRARDRPSYEQYF. CDR3 DNA sequence: TGCGCCAGCAGGGCCCGGGACAGGCCATCCTACGAGCAGTACTTC.

This chain uses TRBV7-3 with TRBJ2-2; 8 nucleotides align to TRBD1. Germline CDR1 is SGHTA and CDR2 is FQGTGA. This CDR3 comprises 15 residues. V shed 5 bases, J shed 7 bases, and the junction held 9 bases outside the gene matches. CDR3 protein: CASSVRTGSNGELFF. Here the CDR3 DNA reads TGTGCCAGCAGCGTACGGACAGGGTCCAACGGGGAGCTGTTTTTT.

The gene calls are TRBV2 and TRBJ2-2; 9 nucleotides line up with TRBD2. CDR1 is SNHLY and CDR2 is FYNNEI in the germline V gene. V gave up 8 bases and J gave up 0 bases; unmatched junction bases: 10. The CDR3 has 17 amino acids. CDR3 sequence (DNA): TGTGCCAGCGTCCCGATTCTAGCGGGAACGAACACCGGGGAGCTGTTTTTT. Translating it yields CASVPILAGTNTGELFF.

The chain has TRBV6-5 and TRBJ2-5; 7 nucleotides align to TRBD1. Germline V CDR1 and CDR2: MNHEY, SVGAGI. V lost 5 bases and J lost 1; bases outside the gene matches: 1. The CDR3 runs to 13 residues. CDR3 amino acids: CASSRTGQETQYF. The CDR3 coding sequence is TGTGCCAGCAGTCGGACAGGCCAAGAGACCCAGTACTTC.

This clone was counted a few times. The chain couples TRBV15 to TRBJ2-3; D is uncertain. V lost 4 bases, J lost 2 bases, and 13 bases lay in between. Germline loops: CDR1 LNHNV, CDR2 YYDKDF (reference sequence). This CDR3 has 15 amino acids. The CDR3 sequence: CATSTRLGLTDTQYF. Here the CDR3 DNA reads TGTGCCACCAGCACCCGCCTAGGCCTCACAGATACGCAGTATTTT.